A single sample is the source of the 3 T cell receptor beta chains below, sequenced in a study of technical replicates of blood from several donors. Data came from immunoSEQ multiplex PCR; TCRdb stores just in-frame clones and leaves some out. The sample shows roughly 81,000 clones, around 86% of them seen only once. The sequenced material came from PBMCs. These receptors all come from a human donor in good health. Some clones in this sample may be carry-over from other donors' samples.

The chain combines TRBV4-3 with TRBJ1-2, with 10 bases that match TRBD1. V was pared by 0 bases and J by 4 bases, with 2 bases of the junction left unmatched. CDR3 length equals 15 residues. The germline V gene encodes CDR1 LGHNA and CDR2 YSLEER. The CDR3 is CASSQDRQGAYGYTF. CDR3 nucleotide sequence: TGCGCCAGCAGCCAAGACCGACAGGGGGCCTATGGCTACACCTTC.

The chain carries TRBV15 and TRBJ1-2; 9 bases line up with TRBD1. The V gene end was trimmed by 1 base and the J gene end by 4 bases; junction bases not matched to a gene: 4. In germline, CDR1 is LNHNV, CDR2 YYDKDF (reference sequence). This CDR3 is 15 amino acids long. The DNA of the CDR3 is TGTGCCACCAGCAGAGGGACAGGGGTCGCCTATGGCTACACCTTC. Residues: CATSRGTGVAYGYTF. The variable domain in full, with the rest retrieved from reference TRBV15 and TRBJ1-2, is DAMVIQNPRYQVTQFGKPVTLSCSQTLNHNVMYWYQQKSSQAPKLLFHYYDKDFNNEADTPDNFQSRRPNTSFCFLDIRSPGLGDTAMYLCATSRGTGVAYGYTFGSGTRLTVV.

The chain couples TRBV7-9 to TRBJ1-3, with D maybe TRBD1 (6 bases). The V and J ends lost 1 base and 2 bases respectively, with 9 bases between them. The length of the CDR3 is 15 residues. In germline, CDR1 is SEHNR, CDR2 FQNEAQ (reference sequence). The CDR3 reads CASSLDSGAGNTIYF. The DNA of the CDR3 is TGTGCCAGCAGCTTAGACTCAGGGGCTGGAAACACCATATATTTT.